Listed here are 8 T cell receptor beta chains from one sample, sequenced in a study of T cells in Graves' hyperthyroidism and ophthalmopathy. The TCR beta CDR3 regions underwent amplification using RNA transcripts as the source. TCR CDR3 regions were first amplified by RT-PCR with HTBI primers. In TCRdb, the multiplex PCR reads were re-called with MiXCR into one record per CDR3 protein. The sample holds over 200,000 distinct CDR3 sequences, roughly 17% seen once. Sequencing was performed on blood. The receptors shown here come from a man aged 45-60 years with Graves' hyperthyroidism.

The table lists this clonotype with a few counts. The rearrangement uses TRBV30 and TRBJ1-1; D remains unclear. The V end was cut by 0 bases, the J end by 0 bases, with 5 bases between. The CDR3 has 13 residues. The V gene's germline CDR1 is GTSNPN and CDR2 SVGIG (reference sequence). In nucleotides, the CDR3 is TGTGCCTGGAGTGTAAGGGTGAACACTGAAGCTTTCTTT. Translation: CAWSVRVNTEAFF.

The rearrangement uses TRBV20-1 and TRBJ2-7; 10 nucleotides agree with TRBD2. The germline V gene encodes CDR1 DFQATT and CDR2 SNEGSKA (reference sequence). This CDR3 comprises 14 residues. V was pared by 1 base and J by 6 bases, with 6 bases of the junction left unmatched. CDR3 DNA sequence: TGCAGTGCTAGAGCTCTAGCGGGAGATGCCGAGCAGTACTTC. This sequence encodes CSARALAGDAEQYF.

The V gene is TRBV10-3, the J gene TRBJ2-1; D might be TRBD2 (5 bases). The CDR3 has 15 amino acids. The germline CDR1 and CDR2 sequences are ENHRY and SYGVKD. V was cut by 2 bases and J by 6 bases, with 14 bases left in between. The CDR3 sequence: CAISEGLNLVNEQFF. In nucleotides, the CDR3 is TGTGCCATCAGTGAGGGACTTAATCTGGTCAATGAGCAGTTCTTC.

This clonotype was detected ten times or more. The rearrangement links TRBV20-1 to TRBJ2-7; the D is unclear. V lost 3 bases to trimming and J lost 0 bases, with 12 bases between them. This CDR3 comprises 14 residues. The germline V gene encodes CDR1 DFQATT and CDR2 SNEGSKA (reference sequence). The CDR3 sequence: CSASGSPYSYEQYF. The CDR3 DNA reads TGCAGTGCTAGTGGCTCCCCCTACTCCTACGAGCAGTACTTC.

This clonotype occurred many times. This chain joins TRBV7-9 and TRBJ1-4; D may be TRBD1 (6 bases). CDR1 is SEHNR and CDR2 is FQNEAQ in the germline V gene (reference sequence). Deletions cut 5 bases from V and 7 bases from J, with 14 bases between. This CDR3 has 14 amino acids. The CDR3 sequence is CASSPHRVAEKLFF. The CDR3 bases are TGTGCCAGCAGCCCACACAGGGTCGCTGAAAAACTGTTTTTT.

There are many counts of this clonotype. The V gene is TRBV12-3 or TRBV12-4, the J gene TRBJ2-2; 9 nucleotides align to TRBD1. V gave up 4 bases and J gave up 1 base; unmatched junction bases: 1. The CDR3 length is 15 residues. Here the CDR3 DNA reads TGTGCCAGCAGTTCGGGACAGGGGAACACCGGGGAGCTGTTTTTT. This codes for CASSSGQGNTGELFF.

This clonotype has at least ten counts. The chain is built from TRBV5-6 and TRBJ2-3; weak D call: TRBD2 (6 bases). This CDR3 is built from 15 residues. Germline V gives CDR1 SGHDT, CDR2 YYEEEE. Trimming left V 4 bases short and J 2 bases short, with 14 bases between. CDR3 DNA sequence: TGTGCCAGCAGCGGGGGACTTGGGATCACAGATACGCAGTATTTT. This codes for CASSGGLGITDTQYF. Full variable domain (outside the CDR3, taken from reference TRBV5-6 and TRBJ2-3): DAGVTQSPTHLIKTRGQQVTLRCSPKSGHDTVSWYQQALGQGPQFIFQYYEEEERQRGNFPDRFSGHQFPNYSSELNVNALLLGDSALYLCASSGGLGITDTQYFGPGTRLTVL.

Ten or more counts support this clonotype. The V and J genes are TRBV11-2 and TRBJ2-3; D is possibly TRBD1 (5 bases). Per the germline V gene, CDR1 is SGHAT and CDR2 is FQNNGV. Trimming removed 5 bases at V and 2 bases at J, with 14 bases between. CDR3 length: 15 residues. The CDR3 sequence: CASSERGGSTDTQYF. The CDR3 DNA reads TGTGCCAGCAGCGAAAGGGGTGGTTCCACAGATACGCAGTATTTT.